The 28 T cell receptor beta chains presented below share a single source sample, sequenced in a study of technical replicates of blood from a few donors. Only in-frame clones appear in the TCRdb table, and some are missing; sequencing was by immunoSEQ multiplex PCR. The sample carries about 83,000 clones, over 90% recorded once. The sample was T cells isolated from PBMCs. The source of these receptors is a human donor in good health.

The V gene is TRBV19, the J gene TRBJ1-2, with 10 bases lining up with TRBD1. This CDR3 has 15 residues. Germline V gives CDR1 LNHDA, CDR2 SQIVND (reference sequence). With V trimmed by 5 bases and J by 5 bases, 8 bases remained unmatched. CDR3 in amino acids: CASSQLMGQGYGYTF. In DNA form, the CDR3 reads TGTGCCAGTAGTCAACTAATGGGACAGGGGTATGGCTACACCTTC.

The J gene is TRBJ2-4, the V gene TRBV7-9; D unclear. The CDR3 contains 14 residues. Germline CDR1 is SEHNR and CDR2 is FQNEAQ (reference sequence). V dropped 3 bases and J dropped 7 bases, with 13 bases sitting between them. The CDR3 loop is CASSFEEGDNIQYF. The DNA for the CDR3 is TGTGCCAGCAGCTTCGAAGAAGGAGATAACATTCAGTACTTC.

The chain is built from TRBV23-1 and TRBJ2-3, with 8 positions matching TRBD1. TRBV23-1 is sorted into the ORF group, with uncertain function. V was pared by 7 bases and J by 2 bases, with 11 bases of the junction left unmatched. The CDR3 contains 16 residues. In nucleotides, the CDR3 is TGCGCCAGCACCCTAGGGGACAGGCGATACACAGATACGCAGTATTTT. It translates to CASTLGDRRYTDTQYF.

This chain connects TRBV19 to TRBJ1-1; 11 bases line up with TRBD1. From germline, CDR1 is LNHDA and CDR2 SQIVND (reference sequence). The CDR3 totals 15 residues. V lost 2 bases to trimming and J lost 4 bases; unmatched junction nucleotides: 3. The DNA of the CDR3 is TGTGCCAGTAGTATAAGGGGGACAGGGGGCACTGAAGCTTTCTTT. Translating gives CASSIRGTGGTEAFF.

In this sample, this clone turned up once. The CDR3 here is CASSEQRGYEQYF. Here the CDR3 DNA reads TGTGCCAGCAGTGAACAGAGGGGGTACGAGCAGTACTTC. The genes are TRBV2 and TRBJ2-7; possible D gene TRBD1, 6 bases. Germline V gene lookup returns CDR1 SNHLY and CDR2 FYNNEI. With 2 bases removed from V and 4 bases from J, the gap between germline ends came to 9 bases. This CDR3 comprises 13 residues. Full variable domain (missing parts from reference TRBV2 and TRBJ2-7): EPEVTQTPSHQVTQMGQEVILRCVPISNHLYFYWYRQILGQKVEFLVSFYNNEISEKSEIFDDQFSVERPDGSNFTLKIRSTKLEDSAMYFCASSEQRGYEQYFGPGTRLTVT.

The V call is TRBV5-6, the J call TRBJ1-2; the D gene is possibly TRBD1 (6 bases). The CDR3 extends over 16 amino acids. V was trimmed by 4 bases and J by 3 bases, leaving 19 bases between them. CDR1 and CDR2 (germline): SGHDT, YYEEEE. The CDR3 nucleotides are TGTGCCAGCAGCATCCAACCTACAGGGATCCACTATGGCTACACCTTC. It specifies CASSIQPTGIHYGYTF.

The chain carries TRBV4-1 and TRBJ2-5; D call uncertain. The germline V gene encodes CDR1 MGHRA and CDR2 YSYEKL. The CDR3 has 14 amino acids. With 3 bases removed from V and 1 base from J, the gap between germline ends came to 9 bases. The DNA of the CDR3 is TGCGCCAGCAGCCATTACGAGTTCCAAGAGACCCAGTACTTC. Protein sequence: CASSHYEFQETQYF.

This chain links TRBV6-1 with TRBJ1-2; TRBD1 agrees at 9 bases. Germline V CDR1 and CDR2: MNHNS, SASEGT. V lost 2 bases and J lost 2; bases outside the gene matches: 3. The CDR3 consists of 15 residues. The CDR3 bases are TGTGCCAGCAGTGAACAAACAGGGGGCAACTATGGCTACACCTTC. This encodes CASSEQTGGNYGYTF.

The chain employs TRBV7-9 and TRBJ1-1; TRBD1 matches 8 bases. Per germline, CDR1 SEHNR and CDR2 FQNEAQ (reference sequence). This CDR3 spans 14 amino acids. The junction had 3 bases not matched to a gene; V was cut back by 4 bases and J by 2 bases. The DNA for the CDR3 is TGTGCCAGCAGCTCACAGGGGGTAAACACTGAAGCTTTCTTT. Its protein product is CASSSQGVNTEAFF.

The rearrangement joins TRBV21-1 to TRBJ1-1; the D segment call TRBD1 is taken from the table without a DNA check. TRBV21-1 is classified as a pseudogene. The CDR3 is made up of 16 amino acids. CDR3 amino acids: CASSKVSPTMNTEAFF. The CDR3 DNA reads TGTGCCAGCAGCAAAGTGAGTCCGACAATGAACACTGAAGCTTTCTTT.

V gene TRBV5-4 combines with J gene TRBJ2-3; 16 nucleotides match TRBD2. The CDR3 runs to 20 residues. Germline V gives CDR1 SGHNT, CDR2 YYREEE (reference sequence). V was pared by 4 bases and J by 1 base, with 12 bases of the junction left unmatched. The CDR3 is CASSRGGLAGGLVGTDTQYF. CDR3 in DNA: TGTGCCAGCAGCCGGGGGGGACTAGCGGGGGGGTTGGTAGGCACAGATACGCAGTATTTT. Full variable domain (rest looked up from reference TRBV5-4 and TRBJ2-3): ETGVTQSPTHLIKTRGQQVTLRCSSQSGHNTVSWYQQALGQGPQFIFQYYREEENGRGNFPPRFSGLQFPNYSSELNVNALELDDSALYLCASSRGGLAGGLVGTDTQYFGPGTRLTVL.

This clone has only one observation. The chain has TRBV5-1 and TRBJ2-7; 9 nucleotides align to TRBD2. The CDR3 is made up of 15 amino acids. The junction had 7 bases not matched to a gene; V was cut back by 4 bases and J by 2 bases. From germline, CDR1 is SGHRS and CDR2 YFSETQ. As DNA, the CDR3 is TGCGCCAGCAGCCCGGGGGCTAGCGGGACCTACGAGCAGTACTTC. Its protein product is CASSPGASGTYEQYF.

This chain uses TRBV18 with TRBJ1-5, with TRBD1 matching 10 bases. Germline V gene data show CDR1 as KGHSH and CDR2 as LQKENI. Unmatched junction bases numbered 8, after V lost 3 bases and J lost 0 bases. This CDR3 region has 18 residues. The CDR3 loop reads CASSPRGQGDGSNQPQHF. CDR3 bases: TGTGCCAGCTCACCGCGTGGACAGGGGGATGGTAGCAATCAGCCCCAGCATTTT.

This clone has a single count. The chain is built from TRBV7-9 and TRBJ2-1; 8 nucleotides line up with TRBD2. Germline trimming cut 10 bases from V and 6 bases from J; bases unmatched to any gene: 2. This CDR3 comprises 11 residues. Per germline, CDR1 SEHNR and CDR2 FQNEAQ (reference sequence). In nucleotides, the CDR3 is TGTGCCATCGGGGGGGCCAATGAGCAGTTCTTC. It translates to CAIGGANEQFF. The full variable domain, completed using reference TRBV7-9 and TRBJ2-1, is DTGVSQNPRHKITKRGQNVTFRCDPISEHNRLYWYRQTLGQGPEFLTYFQNEAQLEKSRLLSDRFSAERPKGSFSTLEIQRTEQGDSAMYLCAIGGANEQFFGPGTRLTVL.

The V and J genes are TRBV28 and TRBJ2-7, with D hard to call. V lost 7 bases and J 1 base, leaving 14 bases between the germline ends. Looked up from germline, CDR1 is MDHEN and CDR2 is SYDVKM. The length of the CDR3 is 14 residues. The chain's CDR3 is CASTPVPPSYEQYF. As DNA, the CDR3 is TGTGCCAGCACCCCGGTTCCACCATCCTACGAGCAGTACTTC.

The rearrangement uses TRBV5-8 and TRBJ1-5, with unresolved D. CDR3 length: 13 residues. The V gene's germline CDR1 is SGHTS and CDR2 YDEGEE. The germline V and J ends were trimmed by 1 base and 7 bases, with 9 bases remaining between them. For the CDR3, the DNA is TGTGCCAGCAGCTTGACACAGCACCAGCCCCAGCATTTT. Amino acid sequence: CASSLTQHQPQHF. Using reference TRBV5-8 and TRBJ1-5 for the parts outside the CDR3, the full variable domain is EAGVTQSPTHLIKTRGQQATLRCSPISGHTSVYWYQQALGLGLQFLLWYDEGEERNRGNFPPRFSGRQFPNYSSELNVNALELEDSALYLCASSLTQHQPQHFGDGTRLSIL.

The count of this clone is one. V usage is TRBV5-1 and J usage is TRBJ2-1; D remains unclear. Deletions cut 1 base from V and 4 bases from J, with 3 bases between. CDR1 is SGHRS and CDR2 is YFSETQ in the germline V gene. This CDR3 contains 12 residues. In DNA, the CDR3 is TGCGCCAGCAGCTTGTCGTACAATGAGCAGTTCTTC. It yields the protein CASSLSYNEQFF.

This clone came up once. The V gene is TRBV6-5, the J gene TRBJ2-7; no reliable D call. The CDR3 is 13 amino acids. CDR1 and CDR2 (germline): MNHEY, SVGAGI. V was trimmed by 2 bases and J by 6 bases, leaving 11 bases between them. The CDR3 coding sequence is TGTGCCAGCAGTTACCAAGCTCGAGGCGAGCAGTACTTC. Translation: CASSYQARGEQYF.

The J gene is TRBJ2-5, the V gene TRBV2, with TRBD2 matching 8 bases. CDR1 is SNHLY, CDR2 FYNNEI, per germline. The CDR3 is 12 residues long. Germline trimming cut 10 bases from V and 3 bases from J; bases unmatched to any gene: 4. CDR3 DNA: TGTGCCATCATAGCGGGGAAAGAGACCCAGTACTTC. Protein sequence: CAIIAGKETQYF.

The gene calls are TRBV18 and TRBJ2-1, with 10 bases that match TRBD2. CDR3 length: 16 amino acids. CDR1 KGHSH and CDR2 LQKENI come from the germline V gene. The V and J ends lost 0 bases and 7 bases, in that order; junction bases with no gene match: 6. Here the CDR3 DNA reads TGTGCCAGCTCACCACCGCTAGCGGGAGTAGGGAATGAGCAGTTCTTC. Amino acids: CASSPPLAGVGNEQFF. Together with reference TRBV18 and TRBJ2-1, the CDR3 gives the full variable domain: NAGVMQNPRHLVRRRGQEARLRCSPMKGHSHVYWYRQLPEEGLKFMVYLQKENIIDESGMPKERFSAEFPKEGPSILRIQQVVRGDSAAYFCASSPPLAGVGNEQFFGPGTRLTVL.

The chain recombines TRBV5-6 with TRBJ1-1; D gene uncertain. V was clipped by 2 bases and J by 5 bases, with 19 bases between them. Germline CDR1 and CDR2: SGHDT and YYEEEE. The CDR3 runs to 16 residues. CDR3 bases: TGTGCCAGCAGCTTTGGAGGGTTCAAGCCGGGGACTGAAGCTTTCTTT. This encodes CASSFGGFKPGTEAFF. Drawing the rest from reference TRBV5-6 and TRBJ1-1, the complete variable domain is DAGVTQSPTHLIKTRGQQVTLRCSPKSGHDTVSWYQQALGQGPQFIFQYYEEEERQRGNFPDRFSGHQFPNYSSELNVNALLLGDSALYLCASSFGGFKPGTEAFFGQGTRLTVV.

J is TRBJ2-1 and V is TRBV6-5; TRBD1 might be the D (6 bases). This CDR3 has 14 residues. With 7 bases removed from V and 7 bases from J, the gap between germline ends came to 17 bases. Germline assignment: CDR1 MNHEY and CDR2 SVGAGI. The CDR3 is CASTNLNRENEQFF. The CDR3 nucleotides read TGTGCCAGCACCAACTTAAACAGGGAGAATGAGCAGTTCTTC.

The chain carries TRBV19 and TRBJ1-5; TRBD1 might be the D (6 bases). CDR1 and CDR2 (germline): LNHDA, SQIVND (reference sequence). This CDR3 has 15 residues. V was pared by 7 bases and J by 6 bases, with 19 bases between. The CDR3 loop is CASTISKQGGQPQHF. For the CDR3, the DNA is TGTGCCAGTACCATCAGTAAACAAGGGGGTCAGCCCCAGCATTTT.

The chain has TRBV5-6 and TRBJ2-1; D is possibly TRBD2 (6 bases). CDR3 length equals 18 residues. Germline loops: CDR1 SGHDT, CDR2 YYEEEE. V was clipped by 0 bases and J by 0 bases, with 16 bases between them. The CDR3 sequence: CASSLVLRGGISYNEQFF. CDR3 bases: TGTGCCAGCAGCTTGGTATTAAGAGGCGGGATCTCCTACAATGAGCAGTTCTTC.

The genes are TRBV23-1 and TRBJ1-5; 8 bases map to TRBD1. TRBV23-1 is filed as an ORF, its function uncertain. The trim removed 3 bases at V and 2 bases at J, leaving 18 bases unmatched. The CDR3 is 20 amino acids. DNA for the CDR3: TGCGCCAGCAGTCAGACCCCGTTTACAGGGGGGGTTTGGCGCAATCAGCCCCAGCATTTT. Amino acid sequence: CASSQTPFTGGVWRNQPQHF.

V is TRBV9 and J is TRBJ2-1; 13 nucleotides agree with TRBD2. Germline-derived CDR1 and CDR2 are SGDLS and YYNGEE. This CDR3 is built from 14 residues. The trim removed 4 bases at V and 9 bases at J, leaving 4 bases unmatched. The CDR3 loop is CASSHGLAGVEQFF. In DNA, the CDR3 is TGTGCCAGCAGCCACGGACTAGCGGGAGTTGAGCAGTTCTTC.

The rearrangement uses TRBV7-8 and TRBJ2-1; D gene unclear. This CDR3 is built from 15 residues. The germline V gene encodes CDR1 SGHVS and CDR2 FQNEAQ. Trimming cost V 5 bases and J 6 bases, with 17 bases left between them. CDR3 nucleotide sequence: TGTGCCAGCAGCCCCCGCAGGATAAGCACCAATGAGCAGTTCTTC. Encoded protein: CASSPRRISTNEQFF.

The chain links TRBV7-8 to TRBJ2-7, with 7 bases lining up with TRBD2. Germline CDR1 SGHVS, CDR2 FQNEAQ. The CDR3 contains 15 residues. The V gene end was trimmed by 1 base and the J gene end by 4 bases; junction bases not matched to a gene: 7. CDR3 sequence: CASSLGLAGGYEQYF. The CDR3 DNA sequence: TGTGCCAGCAGCTTAGGGTTAGCGGGCGGGTACGAGCAGTACTTC.